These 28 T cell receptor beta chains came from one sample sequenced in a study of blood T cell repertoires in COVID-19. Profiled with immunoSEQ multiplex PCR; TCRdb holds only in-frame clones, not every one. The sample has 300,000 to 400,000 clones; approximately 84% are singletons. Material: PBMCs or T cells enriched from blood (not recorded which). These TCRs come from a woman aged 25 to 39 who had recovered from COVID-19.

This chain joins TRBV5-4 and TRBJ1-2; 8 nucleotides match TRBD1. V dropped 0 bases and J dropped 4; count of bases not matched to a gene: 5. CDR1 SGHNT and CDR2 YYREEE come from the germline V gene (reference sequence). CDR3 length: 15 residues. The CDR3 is CASSLEQGGIYGYTF. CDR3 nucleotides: TGTGCCAGCAGCTTGGAACAGGGGGGGATCTATGGCTACACCTTC.

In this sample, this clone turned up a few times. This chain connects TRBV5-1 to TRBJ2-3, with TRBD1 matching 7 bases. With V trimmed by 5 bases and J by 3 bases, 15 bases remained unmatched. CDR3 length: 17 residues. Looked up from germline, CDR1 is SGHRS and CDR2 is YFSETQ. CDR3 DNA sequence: TGCGCCAGCAGAGCTTTGCCCCGGGACAGTTATACAGATACGCAGTATTTT. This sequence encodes CASRALPRDSYTDTQYF.

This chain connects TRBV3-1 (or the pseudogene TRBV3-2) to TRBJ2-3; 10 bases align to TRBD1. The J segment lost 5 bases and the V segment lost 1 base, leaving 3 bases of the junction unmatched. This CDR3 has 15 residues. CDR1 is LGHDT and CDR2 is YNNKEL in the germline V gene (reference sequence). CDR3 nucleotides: TGTGCCAGCAGCCAAGGGACAGGGGGGCAAGATACGCAGTATTTT. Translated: CASSQGTGGQDTQYF.

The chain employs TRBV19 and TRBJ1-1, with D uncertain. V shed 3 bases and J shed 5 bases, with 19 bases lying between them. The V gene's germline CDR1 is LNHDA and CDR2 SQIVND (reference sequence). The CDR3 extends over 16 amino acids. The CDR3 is CASSIISRKALTEAFF. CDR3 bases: TGTGCCAGTAGTATCATTAGCCGAAAGGCTCTTACTGAAGCTTTCTTT.

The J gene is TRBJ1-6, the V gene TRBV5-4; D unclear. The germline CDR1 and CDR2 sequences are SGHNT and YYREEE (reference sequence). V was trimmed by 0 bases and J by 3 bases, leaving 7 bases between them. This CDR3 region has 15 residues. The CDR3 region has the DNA TGTGCCAGCAGCTTGGGGCAGGTCTATAATTCACCCCTCCACTTT. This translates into CASSLGQVYNSPLHF.

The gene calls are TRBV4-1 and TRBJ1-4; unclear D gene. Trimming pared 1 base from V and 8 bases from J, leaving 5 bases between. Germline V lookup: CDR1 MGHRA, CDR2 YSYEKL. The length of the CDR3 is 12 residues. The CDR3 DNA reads TGCGCCAGCAGCCAAGTGAGAGAAAAACTGTTTTTT. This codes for CASSQVREKLFF.

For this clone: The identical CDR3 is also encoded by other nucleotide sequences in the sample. The CDR3 is CASRQGAVNSPLHF. CDR3 bases: TGTGCCAGTCGACAGGGGGCAGTTAATTCACCCCTCCACTTT. J is TRBJ1-6 and V is TRBV6-5; TRBD1 matches 10 bases. V trimming: 9 bases; J trimming: 6 bases; junction bases outside the gene matches: 5. This CDR3 has 14 residues. CDR1 MNHEY and CDR2 SVGAGI come from the germline V gene.

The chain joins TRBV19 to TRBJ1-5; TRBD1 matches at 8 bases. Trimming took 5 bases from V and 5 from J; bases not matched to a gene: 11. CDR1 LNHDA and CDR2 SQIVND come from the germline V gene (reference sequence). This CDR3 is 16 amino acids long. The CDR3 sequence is CASSPSLNRGDQPQHF. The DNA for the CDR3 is TGTGCCAGTAGTCCGAGCCTGAACAGGGGGGATCAGCCCCAGCATTTT.

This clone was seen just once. CDR3 sequence: CASSLSGQGYSPLHF. The CDR3 DNA reads as TGTGCCAGCTCACTTAGTGGACAGGGCTATTCACCCCTCCACTTT. This chain connects TRBV18 to TRBJ1-6, with 8 bases aligning to TRBD1. V lost 4 bases to trimming and J lost 8 bases; unmatched junction nucleotides: 7. The germline CDR1 and CDR2 sequences are KGHSH and LQKENI. This CDR3 comprises 15 residues. The full variable domain, in which reference TRBV18 and TRBJ1-6 provide the parts outside the CDR3, is NAGVMQNPRHLVRRRGQEARLRCSPMKGHSHVYWYRQLPEEGLKFMVYLQKENIIDESGMPKERFSAEFPKEGPSILRIQQVVRGDSAAYFCASSLSGQGYSPLHFGNGTRLTVT.

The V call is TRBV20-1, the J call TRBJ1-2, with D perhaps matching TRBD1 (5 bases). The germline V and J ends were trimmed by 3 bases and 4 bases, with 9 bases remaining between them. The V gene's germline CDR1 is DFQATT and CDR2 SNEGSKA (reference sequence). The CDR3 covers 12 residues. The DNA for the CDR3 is TGCAGTGCTAGTGAGGACATCTATGGCTACACCTTC. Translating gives CSASEDIYGYTF.

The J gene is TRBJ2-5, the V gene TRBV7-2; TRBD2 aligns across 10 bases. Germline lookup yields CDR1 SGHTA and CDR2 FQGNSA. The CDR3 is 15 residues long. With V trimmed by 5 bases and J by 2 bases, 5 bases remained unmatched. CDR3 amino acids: CASSPRTSGQETQYF. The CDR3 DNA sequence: TGTGCCAGCAGCCCCCGGACTAGCGGACAAGAGACCCAGTACTTC. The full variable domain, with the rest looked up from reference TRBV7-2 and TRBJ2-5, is GAGVSQSPSNKVTEKGKDVELRCDPISGHTALYWYRQSLGQGLEFLIYFQGNSAPDKSGLPSDRFSAERTGGSVSTLTIQRTQQEDSAVYLCASSPRTSGQETQYFGPGTRLLVL.

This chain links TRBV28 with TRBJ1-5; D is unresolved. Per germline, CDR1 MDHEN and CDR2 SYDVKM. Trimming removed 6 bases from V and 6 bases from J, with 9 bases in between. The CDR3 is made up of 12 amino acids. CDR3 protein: CASRRVTQPQHF. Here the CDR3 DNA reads TGTGCCAGCAGACGGGTGACTCAGCCCCAGCATTTT.

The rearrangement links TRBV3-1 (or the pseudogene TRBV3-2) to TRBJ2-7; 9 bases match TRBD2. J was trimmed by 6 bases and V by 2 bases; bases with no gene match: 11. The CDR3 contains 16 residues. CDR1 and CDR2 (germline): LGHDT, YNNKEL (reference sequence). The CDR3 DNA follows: TGTGCCAGCAGCCAACAATCTAGCGGGGCTGCTGGCGAGCAGTACTTC. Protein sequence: CASSQQSSGAAGEQYF.

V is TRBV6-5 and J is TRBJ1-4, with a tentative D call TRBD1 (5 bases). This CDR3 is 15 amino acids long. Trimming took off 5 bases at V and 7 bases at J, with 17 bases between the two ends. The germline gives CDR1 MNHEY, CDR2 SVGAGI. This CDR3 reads CASSHNMGLGEKLFF. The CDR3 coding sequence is TGTGCCAGCAGTCACAACATGGGGCTTGGTGAAAAACTGTTTTTT.

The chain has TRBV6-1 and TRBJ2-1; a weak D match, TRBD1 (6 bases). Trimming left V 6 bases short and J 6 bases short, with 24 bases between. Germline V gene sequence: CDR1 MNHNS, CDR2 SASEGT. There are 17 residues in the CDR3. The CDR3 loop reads CASSEHTGTLKSNEQFF. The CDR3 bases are TGTGCCAGCAGCGAACATACTGGGACATTGAAGAGCAATGAGCAGTTCTTC.

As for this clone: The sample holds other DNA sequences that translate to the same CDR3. This CDR3 is CASSLSNYEQYF. CDR3 nucleotides: TGTGCCAGCAGTTTAAGCAACTACGAGCAGTACTTC. The chain combines TRBV28 with TRBJ2-7, with D uncertain. This CDR3 has 12 amino acids. CDR1 and CDR2 (germline): MDHEN, SYDVKM. Deletions cut 2 bases from V and 3 bases from J, with 5 bases between.

The DNA for the CDR3 is TGTGCCAGCAGTAGGACAGGGGGCTTTCGTCAGCCCCAGCATTTT. This gives the protein CASSRTGGFRQPQHF. The chain links TRBV2 to TRBJ1-5; TRBD1 matches at 11 bases. The trim removed 5 bases at V and 6 bases at J, leaving 6 bases unmatched. CDR3 size: 15 residues. Looked up from germline, CDR1 is SNHLY and CDR2 is FYNNEI.

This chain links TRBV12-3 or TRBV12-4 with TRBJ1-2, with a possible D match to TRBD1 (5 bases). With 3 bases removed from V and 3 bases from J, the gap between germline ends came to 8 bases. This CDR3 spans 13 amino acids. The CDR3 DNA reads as TGTGCCAGCAGTTTCAGGGTCGACTATGGCTACACCTTC. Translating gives CASSFRVDYGYTF.

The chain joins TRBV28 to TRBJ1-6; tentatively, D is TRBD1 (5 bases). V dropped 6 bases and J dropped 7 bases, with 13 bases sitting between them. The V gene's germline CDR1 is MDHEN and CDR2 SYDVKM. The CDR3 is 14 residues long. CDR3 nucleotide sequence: TGTGCCAGCAGGGTCACCCCAGGGAATTCACCCCTCCACTTT. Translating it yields CASRVTPGNSPLHF.

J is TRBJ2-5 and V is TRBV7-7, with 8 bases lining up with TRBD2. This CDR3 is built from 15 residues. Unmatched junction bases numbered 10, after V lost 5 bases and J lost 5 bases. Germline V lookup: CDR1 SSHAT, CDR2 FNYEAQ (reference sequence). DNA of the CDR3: TGTGCCAGCAGCGCCAGCGGGGGCCGACAGGAGACCCAGTACTTC. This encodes CASSASGGRQETQYF.

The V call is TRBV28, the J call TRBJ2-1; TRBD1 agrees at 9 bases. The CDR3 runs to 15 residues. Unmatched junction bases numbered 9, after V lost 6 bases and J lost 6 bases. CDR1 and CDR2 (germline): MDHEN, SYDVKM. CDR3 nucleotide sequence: TGTGCCAGCAGGAACCGGGACAGGGAGATCAATGAGCAGTTCTTC. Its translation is CASRNRDREINEQFF.

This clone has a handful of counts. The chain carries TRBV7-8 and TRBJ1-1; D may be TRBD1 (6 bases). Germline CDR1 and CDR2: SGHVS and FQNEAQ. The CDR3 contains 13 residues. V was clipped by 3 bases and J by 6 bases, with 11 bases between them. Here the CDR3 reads CASSFQGIPEAFF. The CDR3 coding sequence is TGTGCCAGCAGCTTCCAGGGGATCCCTGAAGCTTTCTTT.

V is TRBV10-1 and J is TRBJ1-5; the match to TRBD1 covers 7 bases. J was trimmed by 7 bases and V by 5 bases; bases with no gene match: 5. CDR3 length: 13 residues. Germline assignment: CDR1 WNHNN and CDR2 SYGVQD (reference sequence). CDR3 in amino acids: CASSKGQNQPQHF. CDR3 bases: TGCGCCAGCAGTAAGGGACAGAACCAGCCCCAGCATTTT.

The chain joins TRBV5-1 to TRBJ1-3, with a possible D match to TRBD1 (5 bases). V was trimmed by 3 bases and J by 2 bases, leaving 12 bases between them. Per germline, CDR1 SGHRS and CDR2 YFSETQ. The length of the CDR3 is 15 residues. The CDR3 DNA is TGCGCCAGCAGCTCAACGGGGGATACTGGAAACACCATATATTTT. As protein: CASSSTGDTGNTIYF.

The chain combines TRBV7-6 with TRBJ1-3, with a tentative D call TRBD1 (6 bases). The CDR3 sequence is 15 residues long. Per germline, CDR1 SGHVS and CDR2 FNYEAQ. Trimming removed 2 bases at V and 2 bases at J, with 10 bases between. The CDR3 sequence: CASSLFEGAGNTIYF. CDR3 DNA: TGTGCCAGCAGCTTATTTGAGGGGGCTGGAAACACCATATATTTT.

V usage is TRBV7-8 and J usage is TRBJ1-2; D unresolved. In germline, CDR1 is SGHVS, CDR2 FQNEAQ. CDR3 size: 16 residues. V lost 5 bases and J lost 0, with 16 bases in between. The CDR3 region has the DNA TGTGCCAGCAGCCTAGAATTCGATGGCTCTAACTATGGCTACACCTTC. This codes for CASSLEFDGSNYGYTF.

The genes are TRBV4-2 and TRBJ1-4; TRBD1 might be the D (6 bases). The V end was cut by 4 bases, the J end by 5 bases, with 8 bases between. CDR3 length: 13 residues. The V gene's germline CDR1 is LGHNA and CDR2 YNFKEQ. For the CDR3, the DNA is TGTGCCAGCAGCCCCCAGGGGAATGAAAAACTGTTTTTT. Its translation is CASSPQGNEKLFF.

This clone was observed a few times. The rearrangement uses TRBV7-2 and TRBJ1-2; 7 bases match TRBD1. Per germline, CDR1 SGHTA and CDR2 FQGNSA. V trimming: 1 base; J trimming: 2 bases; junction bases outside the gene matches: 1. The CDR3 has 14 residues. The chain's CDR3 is CASSLDRGNYGYTF. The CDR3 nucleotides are TGTGCCAGCAGCTTAGACAGGGGAAACTATGGCTACACCTTC.